Below, 24 T cell receptor beta chains from the same sample are listed, as sequenced in a study of T cell responses to AZD1222 COVID-19 vaccine. The table came from immunoSEQ multiplex PCR; TCRdb's copy has only in-frame clones and leaves some out. The sample gives around 99,000 clones, roughly 90% of which show up once; about 7% is in the top ten. The sample here was peripheral blood, taken on day 0 of AZD1222 vaccination. All receptors come from an adult in good health.

The chain joins TRBV19 to TRBJ1-2; D may be TRBD1 (5 bases). V was clipped by 7 bases and J by 5 bases, with 20 bases between them. CDR3 length: 15 residues. CDR1 is LNHDA, CDR2 SQIVND, per germline (reference sequence). The CDR3 DNA sequence: TGTGCCAGTAAGAATCGCCAGGGCTTACTGTATGGCTACACCTTC. Translating it yields CASKNRQGLLYGYTF. Full variable domain (remainder filled in from reference TRBV19 and TRBJ1-2): DGGITQSPKYLFRKEGQNVTLSCEQNLNHDAMYWYRQDPGQGLRLIYYSQIVNDFQKGDIAEGYSVSREKKESFPLTVTSAQKNPTAFYLCASKNRQGLLYGYTFGSGTRLTVV.

V gene TRBV27 combines with J gene TRBJ2-3; TRBD1 might be the D (6 bases). The CDR3 has 17 residues. V was shortened by 3 bases and J by 5 bases, with 21 bases between the two germline ends. CDR1 MNHEY and CDR2 SMNVEV come from the germline V gene (reference sequence). CDR3 bases: TGTGCCAGCAGTTTTTCTCCGGGACACCCTCCGGGAGATACGCAGTATTTT. Protein product: CASSFSPGHPPGDTQYF.

The chain joins TRBV29-1 to TRBJ1-2, with a weak D call TRBD1 (5 bases). Germline V gene sequence: CDR1 SQVTM, CDR2 ANQGSEA. This CDR3 comprises 13 residues. Trimming removed 0 bases at V and 13 bases at J, with 18 bases between. DNA for the CDR3: TGCAGCGTTGAAGATCGGGGTGGGGCCGCGGGCACCTTC. This codes for CSVEDRGGAAGTF. The full variable domain, rest sourced from reference TRBV29-1 and TRBJ1-2, is SAVISQKPSRDICQRGTSLTIQCQVDSQVTMMFWYRQQPGQSLTLIATANQGSEATYESGFVIDKFPISRPNLTFSTLTVSNMSPEDSSIYLCSVEDRGGAAGTFGSGTRLTVV.

V usage is TRBV7-3 and J usage is TRBJ1-2, with TRBD1 identical over 10 bases. Trimming removed 4 bases from V and 7 bases from J; junction bases left unmatched: 6. Germline V CDR1 and CDR2: SGHTA, FQGTGA. This CDR3 has 14 residues. This chain's CDR3 is CASSSDRGSSGYTF. The CDR3, as DNA: TGTGCCAGCAGCTCGGACAGGGGGTCATCTGGCTACACCTTC.

The chain uses TRBV7-9 and TRBJ1-1; 9 nucleotides line up with TRBD1. Germline-derived CDR1 and CDR2 are SEHNR and FQNEAQ (reference sequence). Losses at the gene ends were 2 bases for V and 4 bases for J; bases not matched to a gene: 8. The CDR3 totals 16 residues. The chain's CDR3 is CASSLKGQGRGTEAFF. The CDR3 DNA sequence: TGTGCCAGCAGCTTAAAGGGACAGGGAAGGGGCACTGAAGCTTTCTTT.

The chain couples TRBV19 to TRBJ2-1; tentatively, D is TRBD1 (5 bases). The CDR3 totals 13 residues. CDR1 and CDR2 from the germline V gene are LNHDA and SQIVND (reference sequence). V gave up 0 bases and J gave up 9 bases, with 9 bases separating them. This CDR3 is CASSIDHRGEQFF. The CDR3, as DNA: TGTGCCAGTAGTATAGATCATAGGGGTGAGCAGTTCTTC. Full variable domain (remainder filled in from reference TRBV19 and TRBJ2-1): DGGITQSPKYLFRKEGQNVTLSCEQNLNHDAMYWYRQDPGQGLRLIYYSQIVNDFQKGDIAEGYSVSREKKESFPLTVTSAQKNPTAFYLCASSIDHRGEQFFGPGTRLTVL.

J is TRBJ1-3 and V is TRBV2; D is ambiguous. The germline V and J ends were trimmed by 5 bases and 0 bases, with 17 bases remaining between them. The CDR3 loop spans 17 amino acids. Looked up from germline, CDR1 is SNHLY and CDR2 is FYNNEI. In DNA form, the CDR3 reads TGTGCCAGCAGTCCTAAACCTGGAAGGAACTCTGGAAACACCATATATTTT. It is translated as CASSPKPGRNSGNTIYF.

This clone was counted between two and nine times. The chain combines TRBV13 with TRBJ2-4, with D maybe TRBD1 (6 bases). From germline, CDR1 is PRHDT and CDR2 FYEKMQ (reference sequence). This CDR3 spans 16 amino acids. Trimming removed 7 bases at V and 1 base at J, with 17 bases between. The CDR3 DNA reads as TGTGCCAGCACCCTCTCGGGGACAATTGCCAAAAACATTCAGTACTTC. Amino acids: CASTLSGTIAKNIQYF.

This rearrangement joins TRBV30 to TRBJ1-4; the match to TRBD1 covers 8 bases. The V gene's germline CDR1 is GTSNPN and CDR2 SVGIG (reference sequence). This CDR3 region has 13 residues. J was trimmed by 7 bases and V by 0 bases; bases with no gene match: 1. CDR3 region: CAWSVTGAEKLFF. DNA for the CDR3: TGTGCCTGGAGTGTGACAGGGGCTGAAAAACTGTTTTTT.

The chain joins TRBV7-2 to TRBJ1-1; D ambiguous. The V end lost 2 bases, the J end lost 0 bases, and 4 bases lay between the germline ends. This CDR3 has 13 residues. Germline V gene lookup returns CDR1 SGHTA and CDR2 FQGNSA. CDR3 nucleotide sequence: TGTGCCAGCAGCTTACCCCTGAACACTGAAGCTTTCTTT. The encoded protein is CASSLPLNTEAFF.

The chain recombines TRBV27 with TRBJ2-7; 8 bases are a match to TRBD1. Germline CDR1 is MNHEY and CDR2 is SMNVEV (reference sequence). The CDR3 length is 15 residues. V gave up 4 bases and J gave up 2 bases; unmatched junction bases: 7. Here the CDR3 DNA reads TGTGCCAGCAGTTCGACAGGGGTCTCCCCCTACGAGCAGTACTTC. This sequence encodes CASSSTGVSPYEQYF.

This CDR3 is CASSGLASYEQYF. In nucleotides, the CDR3 is TGTGCCAGCTCAGGACTAGCTTCCTACGAGCAGTACTTC. This rearrangement joins TRBV18 to TRBJ2-7; 8 nucleotides align to TRBD2. This CDR3 has 13 amino acids. Germline V gene sequence: CDR1 KGHSH, CDR2 LQKENI. V lost 5 bases to trimming and J lost 1 base; unmatched junction nucleotides: 1.

The gene calls are TRBV9 and TRBJ2-3, with D perhaps TRBD2 (6 bases). V lost 5 bases and J lost 0, with 31 bases in between. The CDR3 contains 21 residues. In germline, CDR1 is SGDLS, CDR2 YYNGEE. CDR3 residues: CASSAYVYPAGLTTSTDTQYF. The DNA for the CDR3 is TGTGCCAGCAGTGCTTACGTGTACCCAGCGGGCCTAACCACTAGCACAGATACGCAGTATTTT.

The rearrangement joins TRBV30 to TRBJ2-2, with 9 bases identical to TRBD2. CDR3 length: 16 residues. The J segment lost 0 bases and the V segment lost 3 bases, leaving 5 bases of the junction unmatched. The V gene's germline CDR1 is GTSNPN and CDR2 SVGIG (reference sequence). CDR3 coding DNA: TGTGCCTGGAGACTAGCGGGCGTTTCGAACACCGGGGAGCTGTTTTTT. Translated: CAWRLAGVSNTGELFF.

The gene calls are TRBV30 and TRBJ2-7; 9 bases are a match to TRBD1. The CDR3 is made up of 12 amino acids. Trimming at V came to 5 bases and at J to 3 bases, leaving 2 bases not matched to a gene. Germline V gives CDR1 GTSNPN, CDR2 SVGIG (reference sequence). CDR3 region: CAWDRGVYEQYF. The CDR3 region has the DNA TGTGCCTGGGACAGGGGGGTCTACGAGCAGTACTTC.

This sequence joins TRBV19 and TRBJ2-3; maybe TRBD1 (6 bases). The V end lost 2 bases, the J end lost 4 bases, and 10 bases lay between the germline ends. Germline loops: CDR1 LNHDA, CDR2 SQIVND (reference sequence). The CDR3 contains 14 residues. The CDR3 DNA sequence: TGTGCCAGTAGTATAACAGGGACCGCAGATACGCAGTATTTT. It specifies CASSITGTADTQYF.

The gene calls are TRBV7-9 and TRBJ2-5; TRBD2 matches 13 bases. With 2 bases clipped from V and 3 bases from J, the junction kept 3 bases outside the gene matches. The CDR3 has 16 amino acids. Germline V gene data show CDR1 as SEHNR and CDR2 as FQNEAQ (reference sequence). CDR3 coding DNA: TGTGCCAGCAGCTTAACTAGCGGGAGGGGAAAAGAGACCCAGTACTTC. Translation: CASSLTSGRGKETQYF.

The rearrangement joins TRBV4-1 to TRBJ1-5; 7 bases are shared with TRBD1. CDR1 is MGHRA and CDR2 is YSYEKL in the germline V gene. The CDR3 runs 15 residues. Unmatched junction bases numbered 1, after V lost 1 base and J lost 1 base. This CDR3 is CASSQAGQSNQPQHF. CDR3 sequence (DNA): TGCGCCAGCAGCCAAGCGGGACAGAGCAATCAGCCCCAGCATTTT.

The count of this clone is one. CDR3 amino acids: CASSLGTRADTQYF. In nucleotides, the CDR3 is TGTGCCAGCAGCCTCGGAACTAGGGCAGATACGCAGTATTTT. The chain uses TRBV11-2 and TRBJ2-3, with D tentatively TRBD2 (5 bases). The germline V gene encodes CDR1 SGHAT and CDR2 FQNNGV. Trimming removed 5 bases from V and 4 bases from J, with 13 bases in between. The CDR3 covers 14 residues.

The V call is TRBV7-9, the J call TRBJ1-4; 8 nucleotides agree with TRBD1. V was pared by 6 bases and J by 8 bases, with 14 bases of the junction left unmatched. The length of the CDR3 is 16 residues. CDR1 is SEHNR, CDR2 FQNEAQ, per germline (reference sequence). CDR3 sequence: CASSSARTGRGEKLFF. The CDR3 DNA reads as TGTGCCAGCAGTTCTGCAAGGACAGGGAGGGGGGAAAAACTGTTTTTT.

The chain couples TRBV28 to TRBJ2-5; no clear D gene. Germline V gives CDR1 MDHEN, CDR2 SYDVKM. The CDR3 has 12 residues. Trimming stripped 4 bases from V and 5 bases from J, with 8 bases between. CDR3 loop: CASSYLSETQYF. The DNA for the CDR3 is TGTGCCAGCAGTTATTTGTCGGAGACCCAGTACTTC.

The CDR3 loop is CASSLLGSQPQHF. The DNA for the CDR3 is TGTGCCAGCAGTTTATTGGGGTCTCAGCCCCAGCATTTT. The chain has TRBV12-3 or TRBV12-4 and TRBJ1-5; D is undetermined. This CDR3 has 13 residues. V was trimmed by 2 bases and J by 6 bases, leaving 8 bases between them.

V usage is TRBV7-3 and J usage is TRBJ1-1; a possible D gene is TRBD1 (6 bases). The CDR3 runs 14 residues. From germline, CDR1 is SGHTA and CDR2 FQGTGA. V was trimmed by 0 bases and J by 10 bases, leaving 15 bases between them. The CDR3 DNA sequence: TGTGCCAGCAGCTTAACCGGGACACCAGTGCCAGCTTTCTTT. Encoded protein: CASSLTGTPVPAFF.

The chain is built from TRBV11-3 and TRBJ2-1; 10 bases line up with TRBD2. After removal of 0 bases from V and 7 bases from J, the junction contained 9 bases not matched to a gene. CDR3 length: 17 residues. CDR1 and CDR2 (germline): SGHNT, YENEEA. CDR3 residues: CASSLEGLAGVVNEQFF. The CDR3 nucleotides read TGTGCCAGCAGCTTAGAGGGGCTAGCGGGAGTTGTGAATGAGCAGTTCTTC.